The 3 T cell receptor beta chains below all came from one sample that was sequenced in a study of identical twins. TCRdb recomputed calls from the 5' RACE reads with MiXCR, one row per CDR3 protein. Here the sample spans 15,000 to 20,000 distinct CDR3 sequences, less than 70% being singletons. Input material: memory (CD45RO+) T cells sorted from blood. The origin of the receptors is a young woman in good health. This table probably holds off-target reads from a library built for another chain.

The chain is built from TRBV24-1 and TRBJ2-5, with TRBD2 as a possible D gene (6 bases). The V end lost 5 bases, the J end lost 5 bases, and 17 bases lay between the germline ends. This CDR3 contains 15 residues. Germline-derived CDR1 and CDR2 are KGHDR and SFDVKD. This CDR3 is CATSAPKAGRETQYF. CDR3 nucleotide sequence: TGTGCCACCAGTGCCCCCAAGGCAGGGAGGGAGACCCAGTACTTC.

The chain uses TRBV4-3 and TRBJ1-2; possibly TRBD1 for D (5 bases). The V gene lost 4 bases and the J gene lost 2 bases, with 8 bases spanning the gap. This CDR3 region has 13 residues. Germline values: CDR1 LGHNA, CDR2 YSLEER. The CDR3 reads CASSLGVNYGYTF. The CDR3 DNA follows: TGCGCCAGCAGCCTGGGGGTGAACTATGGCTACACCTTC.

This clonotype has a single count. J is TRBJ2-5 and V is TRBV10-3, with D possibly being TRBD2 (5 bases). The CDR3 loop spans 14 amino acids. Deletions cut 0 bases from V and 3 bases from J, with 8 bases between. CDR1 and CDR2 from the germline V gene are ENHRY and SYGVKD. CDR3 loop: CAISESGSKETQYF. CDR3 nucleotide sequence: TGTGCCATCAGTGAGTCAGGGAGTAAAGAGACCCAGTACTTC.